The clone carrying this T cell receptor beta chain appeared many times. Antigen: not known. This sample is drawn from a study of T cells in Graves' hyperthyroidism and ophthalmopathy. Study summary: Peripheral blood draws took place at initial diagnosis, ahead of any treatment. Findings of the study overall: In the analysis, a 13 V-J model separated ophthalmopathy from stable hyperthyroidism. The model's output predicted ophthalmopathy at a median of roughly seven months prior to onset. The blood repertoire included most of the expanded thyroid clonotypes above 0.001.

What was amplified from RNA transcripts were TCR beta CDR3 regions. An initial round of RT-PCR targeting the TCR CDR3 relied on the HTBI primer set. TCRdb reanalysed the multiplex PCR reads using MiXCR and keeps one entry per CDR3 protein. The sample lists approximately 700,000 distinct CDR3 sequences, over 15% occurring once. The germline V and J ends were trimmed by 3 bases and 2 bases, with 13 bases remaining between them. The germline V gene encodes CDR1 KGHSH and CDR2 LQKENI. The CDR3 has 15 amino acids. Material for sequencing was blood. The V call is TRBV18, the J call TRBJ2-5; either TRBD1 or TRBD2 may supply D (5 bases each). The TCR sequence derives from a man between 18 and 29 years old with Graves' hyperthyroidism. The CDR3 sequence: CASSPGERSQETQYF. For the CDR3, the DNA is TGTGCCAGCTCACCGGGGGAGCGGTCTCAAGAGACCCAGTACTTC.